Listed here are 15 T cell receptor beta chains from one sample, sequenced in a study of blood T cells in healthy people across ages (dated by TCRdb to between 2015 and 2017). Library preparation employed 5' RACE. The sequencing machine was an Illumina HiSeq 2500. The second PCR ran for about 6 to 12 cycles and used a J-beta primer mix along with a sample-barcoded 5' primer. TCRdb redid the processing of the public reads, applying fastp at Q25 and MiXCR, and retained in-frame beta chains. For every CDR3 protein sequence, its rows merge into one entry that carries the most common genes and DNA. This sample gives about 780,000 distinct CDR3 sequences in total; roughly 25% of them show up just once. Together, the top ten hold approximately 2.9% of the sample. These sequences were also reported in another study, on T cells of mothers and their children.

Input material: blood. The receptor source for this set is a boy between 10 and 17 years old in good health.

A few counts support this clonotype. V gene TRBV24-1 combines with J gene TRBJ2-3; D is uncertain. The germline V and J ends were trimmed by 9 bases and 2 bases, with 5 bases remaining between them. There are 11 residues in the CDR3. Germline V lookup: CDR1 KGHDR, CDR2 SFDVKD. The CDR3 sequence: CATGATDTQYF. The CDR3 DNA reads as TGTGCCACCGGCGCCACAGATACGCAGTATTTT.

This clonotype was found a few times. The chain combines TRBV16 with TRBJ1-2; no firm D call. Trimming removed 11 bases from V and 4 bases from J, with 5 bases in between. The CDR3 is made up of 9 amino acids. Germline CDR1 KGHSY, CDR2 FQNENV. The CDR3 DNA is TGTGCCCCCCCCTATGGCTACACCTTC. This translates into CAPPYGYTF.

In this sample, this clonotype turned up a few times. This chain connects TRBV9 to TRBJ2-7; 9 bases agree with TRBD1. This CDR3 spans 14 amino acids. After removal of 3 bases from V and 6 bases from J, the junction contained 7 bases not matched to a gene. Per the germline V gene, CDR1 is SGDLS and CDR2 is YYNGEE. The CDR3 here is CASSETDRGGEQYF. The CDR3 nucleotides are TGTGCCAGCAGCGAGACGGACAGGGGTGGCGAGCAGTACTTC.

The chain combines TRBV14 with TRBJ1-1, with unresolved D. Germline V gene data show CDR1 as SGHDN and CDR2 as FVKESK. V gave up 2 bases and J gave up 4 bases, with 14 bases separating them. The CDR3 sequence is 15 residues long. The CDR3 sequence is CASSQLSAGTTEAFF. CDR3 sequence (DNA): TGTGCCAGCAGCCAACTTTCAGCGGGCACCACTGAAGCTTTCTTT.

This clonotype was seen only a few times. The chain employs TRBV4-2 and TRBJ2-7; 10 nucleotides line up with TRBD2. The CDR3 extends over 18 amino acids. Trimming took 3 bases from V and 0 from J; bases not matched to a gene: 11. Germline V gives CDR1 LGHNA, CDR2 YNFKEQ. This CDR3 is CASSQRPSGGLSSYEQYF. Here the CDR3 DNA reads TGTGCCAGCAGCCAGAGGCCTAGCGGGGGCCTGAGCTCCTACGAGCAGTACTTC.

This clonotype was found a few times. CDR3 in amino acids: CASSSPPGPGYEQYF. The CDR3 nucleotides are TGTGCCAGCAGTTCTCCTCCGGGCCCCGGGTACGAGCAGTACTTC. The rearrangement links TRBV11-2 to TRBJ2-7; no clear D gene. CDR3 length equals 15 residues. Germline CDR1 and CDR2: SGHAT and FQNNGV. V lost 6 bases, J lost 4 bases, and 19 bases lay in between. Drawing the rest from reference TRBV11-2 and TRBJ2-7, the complete variable domain is EAGVAQSPRYKIIEKRQSVAFWCNPISGHATLYWYQQILGQGPKLLIQFQNNGVVDDSQLPKDRFSAERLKGVDSTLKIQPAKLEDSAVYLCASSSPPGPGYEQYFGPGTRLTVT.

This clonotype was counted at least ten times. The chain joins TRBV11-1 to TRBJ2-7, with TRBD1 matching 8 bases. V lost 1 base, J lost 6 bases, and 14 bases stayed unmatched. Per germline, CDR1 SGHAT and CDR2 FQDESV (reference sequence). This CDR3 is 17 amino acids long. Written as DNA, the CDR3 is TGTGCCAGCAGCTTAGATGCCCGGGACAGGATCCTCGGCGAGCAGTACTTC. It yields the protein CASSLDARDRILGEQYF.

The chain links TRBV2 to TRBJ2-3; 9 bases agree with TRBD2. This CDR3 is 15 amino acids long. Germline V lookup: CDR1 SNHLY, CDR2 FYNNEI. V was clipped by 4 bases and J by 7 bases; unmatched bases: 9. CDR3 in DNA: TGTGCCAGCAGTGCCCCAGCGGGAGGAAAAAATACGCAGTATTTT. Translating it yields CASSAPAGGKNTQYF.

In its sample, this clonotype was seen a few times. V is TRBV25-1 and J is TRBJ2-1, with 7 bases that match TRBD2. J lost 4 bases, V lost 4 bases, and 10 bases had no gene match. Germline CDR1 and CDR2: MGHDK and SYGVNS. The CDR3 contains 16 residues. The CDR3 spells CASSGVKAGFYNEQFF. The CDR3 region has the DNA TGTGCCAGCAGTGGGGTAAAAGCGGGGTTTTACAATGAGCAGTTCTTC.

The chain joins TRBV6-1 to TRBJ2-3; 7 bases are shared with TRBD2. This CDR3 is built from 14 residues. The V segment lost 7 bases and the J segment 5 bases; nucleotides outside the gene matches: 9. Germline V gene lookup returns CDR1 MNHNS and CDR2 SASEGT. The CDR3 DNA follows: TGTGCCAGCACCCCCAGCGGGGTTAAAGATACGCAGTATTTT. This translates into CASTPSGVKDTQYF.

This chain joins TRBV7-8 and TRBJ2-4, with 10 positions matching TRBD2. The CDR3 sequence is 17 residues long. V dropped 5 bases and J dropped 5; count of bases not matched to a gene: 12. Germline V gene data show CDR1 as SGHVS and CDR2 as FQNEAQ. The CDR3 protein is CASSTRQRGGRENIQYF. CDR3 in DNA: TGTGCCAGCAGCACAAGACAGCGGGGGGGCCGCGAAAACATTCAGTACTTC.

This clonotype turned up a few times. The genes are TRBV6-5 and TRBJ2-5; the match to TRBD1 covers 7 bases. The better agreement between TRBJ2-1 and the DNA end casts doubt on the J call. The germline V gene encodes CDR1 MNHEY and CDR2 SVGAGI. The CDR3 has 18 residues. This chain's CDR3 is CASSYSFADRAGYNEQFF. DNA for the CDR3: TGTGCCAGCAGTTACTCGTTCGCCGACAGGGCGGGCTACAATGAGCAGTTCTTC.

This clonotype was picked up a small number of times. The CDR3 here is CASSLGAGENEKLFF. CDR3 nucleotides: TGCGCCAGCAGCTTGGGGGCAGGAGAAAATGAAAAACTGTTTTTT. The chain is built from TRBV5-1 and TRBJ1-4; the D is unclear. The CDR3 contains 15 residues. Deletions cut 0 bases from V and 5 bases from J, with 11 bases between. Germline assignment: CDR1 SGHRS and CDR2 YFSETQ.

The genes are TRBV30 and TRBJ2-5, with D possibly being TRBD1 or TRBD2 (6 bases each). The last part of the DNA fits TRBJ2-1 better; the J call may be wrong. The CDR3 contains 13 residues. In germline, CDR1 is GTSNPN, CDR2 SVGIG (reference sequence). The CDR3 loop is CAWSAGGRNEQFF. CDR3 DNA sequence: TGTGCCTGGAGTGCTGGGGGGCGAAATGAGCAGTTCTTC.

As DNA, the CDR3 is TGCGCCAGCAGCTTGCGGACAGGGAGTCGCAATGAGCAGTTCTTC. This codes for CASSLRTGSRNEQFF. The rearrangement joins TRBV5-1 to TRBJ2-1; 8 nucleotides agree with TRBD1. The V gene's germline CDR1 is SGHRS and CDR2 YFSETQ. J gave up 6 bases and V 1 base, and 6 bases lay outside the gene matches. The CDR3 is 15 amino acids.